This entry lists 5 T cell receptor beta chains sequenced from one sample in a study of OX40 agonist ivuxolimab in advanced cancers. The method was immunoSEQ multiplex PCR; TCRdb's version includes in-frame clones alone and lacks a portion of them. The sample includes 100,000 to 150,000 clones, 85% to 95% of them seen just once. Specimen: CD4+ or CD8+ T cells sorted from blood, collected in a trial of the OX40 agonist ivuxolimab. Receptors were obtained from an adult with an advanced solid tumor such as melanoma, head and neck, liver or kidney cancer.

This rearrangement joins TRBV19 to TRBJ2-5; D ambiguous. Germline CDR1 and CDR2: LNHDA and SQIVND (reference sequence). The CDR3 sequence is 12 residues long. V was trimmed by 5 bases and J by 5 bases, leaving 9 bases between them. Written as DNA, the CDR3 is TGTGCCAGTAGTCCTCCAGGCGAGACCCAGTACTTC. This codes for CASSPPGETQYF.

The CDR3 nucleotides read TGTGCCAGCAGTCCGAGGGGGTCTGGCTACACCTTC. Amino acid sequence: CASSPRGSGYTF. This chain connects TRBV7-2 to TRBJ1-2; TRBD1 might be the D (6 bases). CDR1 and CDR2 (germline): SGHTA, FQGNSA. This CDR3 spans 12 amino acids. Trimming removed 6 bases at V and 7 bases at J, with 12 bases between.

The J gene is TRBJ1-1, the V gene TRBV28; possibly TRBD1 for D (6 bases). Germline values: CDR1 MDHEN, CDR2 SYDVKM. V was cut by 2 bases and J by 0 bases, with 7 bases left in between. The CDR3 runs to 14 residues. The CDR3 is CASSLGGLNTEAFF. CDR3 sequence (DNA): TGTGCCAGCAGTTTAGGGGGCCTGAACACTGAAGCTTTCTTT.

The J gene is TRBJ2-7, the V gene TRBV7-9, with a possible D match to TRBD2 (5 bases). The CDR3 consists of 14 residues. Trimming took 5 bases from V and 4 from J, leaving 15 bases between them. Looked up from germline, CDR1 is SEHNR and CDR2 is FQNEAQ (reference sequence). CDR3 loop: CASSTVGEGYEQYF. CDR3 DNA: TGTGCCAGCAGCACGGTGGGAGAGGGATACGAGCAGTACTTC.

CDR3 residues: CASSRDRGANSNQPQHF. As DNA, the CDR3 is TGTGCCAGCAGTAGGGACAGGGGAGCAAATAGCAATCAGCCCCAGCATTTT. The chain links TRBV27 to TRBJ1-5; TRBD1 aligns across 10 bases. Germline assignment: CDR1 MNHEY and CDR2 SMNVEV (reference sequence). J gave up 0 bases and V 5 bases, and 7 bases lay outside the gene matches. The CDR3 has 17 amino acids.